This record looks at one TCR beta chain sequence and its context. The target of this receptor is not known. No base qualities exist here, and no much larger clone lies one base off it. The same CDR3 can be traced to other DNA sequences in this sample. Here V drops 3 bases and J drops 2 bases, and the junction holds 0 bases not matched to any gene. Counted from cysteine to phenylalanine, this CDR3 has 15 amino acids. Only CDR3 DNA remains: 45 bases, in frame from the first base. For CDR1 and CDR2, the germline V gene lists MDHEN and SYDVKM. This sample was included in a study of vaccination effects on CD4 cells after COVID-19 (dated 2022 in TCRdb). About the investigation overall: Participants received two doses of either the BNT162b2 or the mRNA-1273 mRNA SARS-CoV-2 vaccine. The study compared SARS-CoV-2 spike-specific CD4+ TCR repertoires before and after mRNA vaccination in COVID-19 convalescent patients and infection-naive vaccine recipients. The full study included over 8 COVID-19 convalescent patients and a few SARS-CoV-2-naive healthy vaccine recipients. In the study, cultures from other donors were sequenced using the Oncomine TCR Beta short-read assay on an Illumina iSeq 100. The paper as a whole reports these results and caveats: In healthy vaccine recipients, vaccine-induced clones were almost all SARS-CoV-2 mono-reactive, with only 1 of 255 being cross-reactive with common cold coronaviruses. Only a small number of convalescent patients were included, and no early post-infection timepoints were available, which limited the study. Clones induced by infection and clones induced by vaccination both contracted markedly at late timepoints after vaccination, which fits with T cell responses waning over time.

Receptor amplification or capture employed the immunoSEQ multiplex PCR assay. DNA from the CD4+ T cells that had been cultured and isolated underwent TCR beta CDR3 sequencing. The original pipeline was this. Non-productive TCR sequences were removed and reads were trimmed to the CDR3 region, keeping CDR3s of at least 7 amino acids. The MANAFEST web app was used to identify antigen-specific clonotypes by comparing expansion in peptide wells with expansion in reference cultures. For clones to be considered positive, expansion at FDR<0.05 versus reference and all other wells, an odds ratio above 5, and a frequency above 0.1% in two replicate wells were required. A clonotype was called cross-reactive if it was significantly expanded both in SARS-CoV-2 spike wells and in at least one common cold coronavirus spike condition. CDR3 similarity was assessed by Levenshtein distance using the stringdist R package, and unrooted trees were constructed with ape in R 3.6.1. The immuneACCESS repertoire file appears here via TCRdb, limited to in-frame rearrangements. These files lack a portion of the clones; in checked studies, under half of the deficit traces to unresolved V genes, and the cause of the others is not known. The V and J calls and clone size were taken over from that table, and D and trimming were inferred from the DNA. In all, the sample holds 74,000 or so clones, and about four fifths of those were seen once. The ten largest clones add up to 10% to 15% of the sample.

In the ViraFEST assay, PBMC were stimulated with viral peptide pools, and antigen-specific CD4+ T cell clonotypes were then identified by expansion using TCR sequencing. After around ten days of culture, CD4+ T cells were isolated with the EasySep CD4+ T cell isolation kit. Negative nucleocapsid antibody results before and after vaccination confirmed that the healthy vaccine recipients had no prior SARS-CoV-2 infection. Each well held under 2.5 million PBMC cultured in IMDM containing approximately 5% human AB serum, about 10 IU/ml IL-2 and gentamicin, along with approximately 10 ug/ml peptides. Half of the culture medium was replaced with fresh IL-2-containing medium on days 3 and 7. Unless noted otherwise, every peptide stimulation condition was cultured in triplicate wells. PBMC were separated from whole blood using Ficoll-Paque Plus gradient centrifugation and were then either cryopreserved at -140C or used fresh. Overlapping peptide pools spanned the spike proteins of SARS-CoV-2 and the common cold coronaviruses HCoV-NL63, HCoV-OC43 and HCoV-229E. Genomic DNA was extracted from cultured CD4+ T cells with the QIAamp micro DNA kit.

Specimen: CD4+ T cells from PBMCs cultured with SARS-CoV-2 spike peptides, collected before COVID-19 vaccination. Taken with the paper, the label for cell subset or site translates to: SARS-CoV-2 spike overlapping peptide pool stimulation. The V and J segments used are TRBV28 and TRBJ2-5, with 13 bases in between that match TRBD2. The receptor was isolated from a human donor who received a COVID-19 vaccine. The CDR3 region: CASSLTSGGQETQYF. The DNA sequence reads TGTGCCAGCAGTTTGACTAGCGGGGGGCAAGAGACCCAGTACTTC.